This TCR beta chain was recorded in a study of blood T cell repertoires in COVID-19. The CDR3 sequence is 14 residues long. Germline CDR1 SGHNT, CDR2 YENEEA. V lost 5 bases and J lost 1; bases outside the gene matches: 3. The repertoire was sequenced with immunoSEQ multiplex PCR; TCRdb's copy has only in-frame clones and lacks some. The table includes some 25,000 clones, around 93% detected once. This receptor was identified in a human donor in a cohort sampled during active COVID-19. The gene calls are TRBV11-3 and TRBJ2-3, with 7 bases lining up with TRBD1. Sequencing was carried out using peripheral blood. The CDR3 coding sequence is TGTGCCAGCAGCCACGGACAGGGCACAGATACGCAGTATTTT. Its protein product is CASSHGQGTDTQYF.